This TCR beta chain originates from a study of T-cell memory formation after mild COVID-19. At the level of the study: The TCR clusters were mostly specific to one donor.

TCRdb redid the calling of the 5' RACE reads with MiXCR, one entry per CDR3 protein. The data contain about 210,000 distinct CDR3 sequences, more than 9% of them seen just once; the ten biggest clones take up 3% to 3.5%. The CDR3 length is 14 residues. The V gene lost 2 bases and the J gene lost 2 bases, with 9 bases spanning the gap. Germline assignment: CDR1 SQVTM and CDR2 ANQGSEA. Ten or more counts support this clonotype. This clonotype was obtained from a man aged 18 to 30 who had mild COVID-19 (a few samples of this study predate the infection). Cell type and time point are not known. The chain carries TRBV29-1 and TRBJ2-2; D is ambiguous. Sequencing input: PBMCs or a T cell subset sorted from them (not recorded which). CDR3 in DNA: TGCAGCGTTGAAAAACAGCTTAACACCGGGGAGCTGTTTTTT. It codes for CSVEKQLNTGELFF.